The 4 T cell receptor beta chains below were found in one sample sequenced in a study of CD8 T cells in ankylosing spondylitis. TCRdb recomputed calls from the 5' RACE reads with MiXCR, one row per CDR3 protein. The table shows about 69,000 distinct CDR3 sequences, with about 5% occurring only once. The sequenced sample consisted of blood, either unsorted or a sorted T cell fraction (not recorded which). Receptors were obtained from a male donor with ankylosing spondylitis or in good health (not recorded which).

This clonotype has at least ten counts. The chain has TRBV5-4 and TRBJ2-7; no clear D gene. The CDR3 totals 14 residues. CDR1 and CDR2 from the germline V gene are SGHNT and YYREEE (reference sequence). The ends were cut back, 0 bases at V and 2 bases at J, with 9 bases in the middle. CDR3 protein: CASSLGLGTYEQYF. CDR3 DNA sequence: TGTGCCAGCAGCTTGGGTCTGGGAACCTACGAGCAGTACTTC.

In its sample, this clonotype was seen many times. The chain employs TRBV13 and TRBJ2-2, with unresolved D. V was pared by 5 bases and J by 5 bases, with 6 bases between. Per the germline V gene, CDR1 is PRHDT and CDR2 is FYEKMQ (reference sequence). The CDR3 totals 12 residues. In nucleotides, the CDR3 is TGTGCCAGCAGCCAAGATACCGGGGAGCTGTTTTTT. The encoded protein is CASSQDTGELFF.

This clonotype was observed at least ten times. The rearrangement links TRBV29-1 to TRBJ2-1, with D maybe TRBD2 (5 bases). The CDR3 is 13 amino acids. V was clipped by 0 bases and J by 5 bases, with 8 bases between them. Germline V gene data show CDR1 as SQVTM and CDR2 as ANQGSEA. CDR3 amino acids: CSVEDWRDNEQFF. The CDR3 DNA follows: TGCAGCGTTGAAGATTGGCGGGACAATGAGCAGTTCTTC.

This clonotype was seen ten or more times. The genes are TRBV30 and TRBJ2-1, with D tentatively TRBD1 (6 bases). Germline V gene lookup returns CDR1 GTSNPN and CDR2 SVGIG (reference sequence). V was clipped by 1 base and J by 4 bases, with 14 bases between them. This CDR3 has 15 residues. The CDR3 DNA reads as TGTGCCTGGAGTGGTCAATGGACAGCGTACAATGAGCAGTTCTTC. Encoded protein: CAWSGQWTAYNEQFF. The full variable domain, in which reference TRBV30 and TRBJ2-1 provide the parts outside the CDR3, is SQTIHQWPATLVQPVGSPLSLECTVEGTSNPNLYWYRQAAGRGLQLLFYSVGIGQISSEVPQNLSASRPQDRQFILSSKKLLLSDSGFYLCAWSGQWTAYNEQFFGPGTRLTVL.